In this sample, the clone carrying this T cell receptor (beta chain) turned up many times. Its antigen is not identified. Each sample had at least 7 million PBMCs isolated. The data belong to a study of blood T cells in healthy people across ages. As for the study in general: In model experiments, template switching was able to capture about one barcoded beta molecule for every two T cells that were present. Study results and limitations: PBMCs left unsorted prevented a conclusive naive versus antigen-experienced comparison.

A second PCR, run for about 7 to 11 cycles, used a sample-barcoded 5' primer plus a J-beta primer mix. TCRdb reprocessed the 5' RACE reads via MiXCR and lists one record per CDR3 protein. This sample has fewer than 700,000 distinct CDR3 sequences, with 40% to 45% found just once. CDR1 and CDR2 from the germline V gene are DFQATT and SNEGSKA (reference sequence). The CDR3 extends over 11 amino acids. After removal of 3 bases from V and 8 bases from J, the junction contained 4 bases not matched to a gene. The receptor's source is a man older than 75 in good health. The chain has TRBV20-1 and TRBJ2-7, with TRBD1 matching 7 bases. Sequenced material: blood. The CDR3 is CSASPTGKQYF. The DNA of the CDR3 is TGCAGTGCTAGCCCGACAGGGAAGCAGTACTTC.